The 28 T cell receptor beta chains below were found in one sample sequenced in a study of OX40 agonist ivuxolimab in advanced cancers. Library generation was performed with the immunoSEQ multiplex PCR assay. Here the immuneACCESS table is served through TCRdb, limited to in-frame sequences with V and J called. Missing clones are a known gap in these copies; in checked studies unresolved V genes cover under half, and the rest lacks a known reason. Here the sample has approximately 68,000 clones; around 90% occur a single time. The ten most abundant clones make up roughly 1% of the sample. Sequencing was performed on CD4+ or CD8+ T cells sorted from blood, taken in a trial of the OX40 agonist ivuxolimab. These receptor sequences come from an adult with an advanced solid tumor such as melanoma, head and neck, liver or kidney cancer.

This clone is classed as medium-sized (0.01 to 0.1%). The chain uses TRBV6-5 and TRBJ2-7, with TRBD2 identical over 8 bases. Germline V gene sequence: CDR1 MNHEY, CDR2 SVGAGI. The CDR3 is 14 amino acids. With V trimmed by 2 bases and J by 3 bases, 3 bases remained unmatched. The CDR3 coding sequence is TGTGCCAGCAGTTACAGGCGGGAGGTCTACGAGCAGTACTTC. It is translated as CASSYRREVYEQYF.

The gene calls are TRBV6-6 and TRBJ2-1; 13 positions agree with TRBD2. Trimming cost V 7 bases and J 7 bases; bases outside gene matches: 4. The germline V gene has CDR1 MNHNY and CDR2 SVGAGI (reference sequence). CDR3 length: 14 residues. Here the CDR3 DNA reads TGTGCCAGCACCTTACTAGCGGGAGGGAATGAGCAGTTCTTC. Translating it yields CASTLLAGGNEQFF.

The chain joins TRBV19 to TRBJ1-1, with a tentative D call TRBD1 (6 bases). The CDR3 runs to 14 residues. Between the trimmed V and J ends, which lost 0 bases and 4 bases, there was a span of 9 bases. CDR1 LNHDA and CDR2 SQIVND come from the germline V gene (reference sequence). The CDR3 DNA reads as TGTGCCAGTAGTATAGACAGGGGACGCACTGAAGCTTTCTTT. Its protein is CASSIDRGRTEAFF. The complete variable domain, with remaining parts taken from reference TRBV19 and TRBJ1-1, reads DGGITQSPKYLFRKEGQNVTLSCEQNLNHDAMYWYRQDPGQGLRLIYYSQIVNDFQKGDIAEGYSVSREKKESFPLTVTSAQKNPTAFYLCASSIDRGRTEAFFGQGTRLTVV.

Only one count was recorded for this clone. The chain is built from TRBV7-9 and TRBJ2-3; unclear D gene. The CDR3 spans 11 residues. V was pared by 3 bases and J by 2 bases, with 0 bases between. Per germline, CDR1 SEHNR and CDR2 FQNEAQ (reference sequence). In DNA, the CDR3 is TGTGCCAGCAGCTTCACAGATACGCAGTATTTT. Translated, it gives CASSFTDTQYF.

This chain joins TRBV7-9 and TRBJ1-5; the D is unclear. Germline lookup yields CDR1 SEHNR and CDR2 FQNEAQ (reference sequence). Trimming removed 4 bases from V and 7 bases from J, with 11 bases in between. The CDR3 length is 13 residues. CDR3 residues: CASSSGFEQPQHF. CDR3 bases: TGTGCCAGCAGCTCCGGATTCGAGCAGCCCCAGCATTTT.

The chain's CDR3 is CASSLGVQFSGNTIYF. For the CDR3, the DNA is TGTGCCAGCAGCTTAGGGGTACAGTTCTCTGGAAACACCATATATTTT. The genes are TRBV7-2 and TRBJ1-3; D uncertain. Trimming pared 1 base from V and 0 bases from J, leaving 10 bases between. CDR1 is SGHTA and CDR2 is FQGNSA in the germline V gene. CDR3 size: 16 residues.

The rearrangement links TRBV5-3 to TRBJ1-3; 7 nucleotides match TRBD1. TRBV5-3 is an ORF, with its function uncertain. The CDR3 runs 17 residues. V lost 8 bases and J lost 5; bases outside the gene matches: 19. CDR3 amino acids: CASCGTVKVPDRNTIYF. In DNA form, the CDR3 reads TGTGCCAGCTGCGGGACAGTGAAGGTCCCGGATCGAAACACCATATATTTT.

The chain is built from TRBV5-1 and TRBJ2-3; tentative D call: TRBD1 (6 bases). The CDR3 spans 20 residues. Germline V gene sequence: CDR1 SGHRS, CDR2 YFSETQ. Trimming left V 0 bases short and J 0 bases short, with 23 bases between. The CDR3 region is CASSLARLGANDASTDTQYF. CDR3 sequence (DNA): TGCGCCAGCAGCTTGGCGCGGCTGGGGGCGAACGACGCTAGCACAGATACGCAGTATTTT. Full variable domain (rest looked up from reference TRBV5-1 and TRBJ2-3): KAGVTQTPRYLIKTRGQQVTLSCSPISGHRSVSWYQQTPGQGLQFLFEYFSETQRNKGNFPGRFSGRQFSNSRSEMNVSTLELGDSALYLCASSLARLGANDASTDTQYFGPGTRLTVL.

The chain links TRBV11-2 to TRBJ2-1; maybe TRBD1 (5 bases). This CDR3 has 15 residues. Germline V CDR1 and CDR2: SGHAT, FQNNGV. The V end lost 4 bases, the J end lost 0 bases, and 10 bases lay between the germline ends. The CDR3 protein is CASSSQGRSYNEQFF. The CDR3, as DNA: TGTGCCAGCAGCTCCCAGGGTCGCTCCTACAATGAGCAGTTCTTC.

The rearrangement uses TRBV18 and TRBJ1-1; TRBD1 matches at 7 bases. CDR1 is KGHSH, CDR2 LQKENI, per germline. CDR3 size: 13 residues. V was pared by 3 bases and J by 8 bases, with 6 bases of the junction left unmatched. CDR3 bases: TGTGCCAGCTCACCCGGGGACAGCCGCGAAGCTTTCTTT. Amino acids: CASSPGDSREAFF.

The chain employs TRBV18 and TRBJ2-7, with 12 positions matching TRBD1. Germline CDR1 is KGHSH and CDR2 is LQKENI. The junction had 13 bases not matched to a gene; V was cut back by 3 bases and J by 7 bases. This CDR3 has 17 residues. CDR3 in amino acids: CASSPIQPGQGAGEQYF. CDR3 nucleotides: TGTGCCAGCTCACCCATTCAACCGGGACAGGGGGCTGGTGAGCAGTACTTC.

DNA of the CDR3: TGTGCCAGCAGTTACAGCCGGTATGTTGGCTACACCTTC. Translation: CASSYSRYVGYTF. The gene calls are TRBV6-5 and TRBJ1-2; no firm D call. CDR1 MNHEY and CDR2 SVGAGI come from the germline V gene. The CDR3 spans 13 residues. Trimming removed 2 bases at V and 7 bases at J, with 11 bases between.

The V gene is TRBV6-5, the J gene TRBJ1-1, with 7 nucleotides matching TRBD1. Germline loops: CDR1 MNHEY, CDR2 SVGAGI. Unmatched junction bases numbered 9, after V lost 5 bases and J lost 6 bases. The CDR3 spans 14 residues. CDR3 loop: CASSVYRGSAEAFF. CDR3 coding DNA: TGTGCCAGCAGTGTATACAGGGGCAGCGCTGAAGCTTTCTTT.

This chain links TRBV6-6 with TRBJ1-5, with TRBD1 matching over 9 bases. The junction had 7 bases not matched to a gene; V was cut back by 6 bases and J by 1 base. Germline CDR1 reads MNHNY; CDR2 reads SVGAGI (reference sequence). The CDR3 is 16 residues long. The CDR3 protein is CASRKRGQGSNQPQHF. The DNA for the CDR3 is TGTGCCAGCAGGAAGCGAGGACAGGGGAGCAATCAGCCCCAGCATTTT.

The chain employs TRBV5-6 and TRBJ2-7; either TRBD1 or TRBD2 may supply D (5 bases each). Germline V gives CDR1 SGHDT, CDR2 YYEEEE. Deletions cut 3 bases from V and 4 bases from J, with 8 bases between. This CDR3 region has 12 residues. This CDR3 is CASSSGLYEQYF. CDR3 DNA sequence: TGTGCCAGCAGCTCGGGGCTTTACGAGCAGTACTTC.

The chain couples TRBV19 to TRBJ2-5; TRBD1 might be the D (5 bases). V gave up 5 bases and J gave up 5 bases, with 21 bases separating them. CDR3 length: 16 amino acids. Germline lookup yields CDR1 LNHDA and CDR2 SQIVND (reference sequence). The CDR3 here is CASSSSSTVISETQYF. DNA of the CDR3: TGTGCCAGTAGTTCTTCCTCGACAGTAATCTCGGAGACCCAGTACTTC.

This chain uses TRBV2 with TRBJ1-5; D is uncertain. CDR1 and CDR2 (germline): SNHLY, FYNNEI. Between the trimmed V and J ends, which lost 2 bases and 3 bases, there was a span of 5 bases. The CDR3 has 13 residues. DNA of the CDR3: TGTGCCAGCAGTGAACAGGTCAATCAGCCCCAGCATTTT. It yields the protein CASSEQVNQPQHF.

A few counts support this clone. The J gene is TRBJ2-3, the V gene TRBV19, with D unclear. The CDR3 sequence is 13 residues long. CDR1 and CDR2 from the germline V gene are LNHDA and SQIVND (reference sequence). V was clipped by 4 bases and J by 6 bases, with 11 bases between them. The CDR3 region is CASSRTASDTQYF. CDR3 nucleotide sequence: TGTGCCAGTAGTAGGACGGCCTCCGATACGCAGTATTTT.

Of note for this clone: One end of the junction does not line up with germline, which may come from a read error. J is TRBJ2-2 and V is TRBV5-4; TRBD1 might be the D (6 bases). Germline V gene lookup returns CDR1 SGHNT and CDR2 YYREEE (reference sequence). The CDR3 is 15 amino acids. The CDR3, as DNA: TGTGCCAGCACCTTGGGACAACAGAACACCGGGGAGCTGTTTTTT. It translates to CASTLGQQNTGELFF.

This clone was counted a single time. The chain couples TRBV5-3 to TRBJ1-1, with 7 positions matching TRBD1. TRBV5-3 has ORF status, its function being uncertain. This CDR3 is built from 16 residues. After removal of 4 bases from V and 1 base from J, the junction contained 10 bases not matched to a gene. The DNA for the CDR3 is TGTGCCAGAAGCCCGCTGAAGGGGGCGAAGAACACTGAAGCTTTCTTT. Its translation is CARSPLKGAKNTEAFF.

In this sample, this clone turned up once. J is TRBJ1-4 and V is TRBV9; a possible D gene is TRBD1 (6 bases). Germline CDR1 SGDLS, CDR2 YYNGEE. V was trimmed by 1 base and J by 6 bases, leaving 13 bases between them. The CDR3 has 15 residues. For the CDR3, the DNA is TGTGCCAGCAGCGTATATGGGGGGCAGGATGAAAAACTGTTTTTT. It encodes CASSVYGGQDEKLFF. Drawing the rest from reference TRBV9 and TRBJ1-4, the complete variable domain is DSGVTQTPKHLITATGQRVTLRCSPRSGDLSVYWYQQSLDQGLQFLIQYYNGEERAKGNILERFSAQQFPDLHSELNLSSLELGDSALYFCASSVYGGQDEKLFFGSGTQLSVL.

The genes are TRBV7-8 and TRBJ1-6; no reliable D call. Germline V lookup: CDR1 SGHVS, CDR2 FQNEAQ. The CDR3 is 13 residues long. Trimming cost V 5 bases and J 9 bases, with 11 bases left between them. The CDR3 nucleotides are TGTGCCAGCAGCCAGGATAGGGTTTCACCCCTCCACTTT. Encoded protein: CASSQDRVSPLHF.

There are a few counts of this clone. The chain links TRBV19 to TRBJ2-7; TRBD2 matches at 8 bases. The germline gives CDR1 LNHDA, CDR2 SQIVND (reference sequence). This CDR3 region has 16 residues. V lost 6 bases and J lost 3; bases outside the gene matches: 13. The CDR3 nucleotides are TGTGCCAGTAGACCGGGACTAGGGGATGGGCGCTACGAGCAGTACTTC. It encodes CASRPGLGDGRYEQYF.

The V gene is TRBV30, the J gene TRBJ1-2; D call uncertain. The germline V gene has CDR1 GTSNPN and CDR2 SVGIG (reference sequence). This CDR3 spans 14 amino acids. The germline V and J ends were trimmed by 3 bases and 0 bases, with 11 bases remaining between them. CDR3 nucleotide sequence: TGTGCCTGGAGCCGACCGGTTACTAACTATGGCTACACCTTC. Its protein is CAWSRPVTNYGYTF.

The V call is TRBV10-2, the J call TRBJ2-1; the match to TRBD2 covers 10 bases. Trimming took 4 bases from V and 0 from J; bases not matched to a gene: 3. Germline V lookup: CDR1 WSHSY, CDR2 SAAADI. This CDR3 comprises 16 residues. The CDR3 region is CASSALAGPSYNEQFF. CDR3 nucleotide sequence: TGCGCCAGCAGTGCACTAGCGGGGCCCTCCTACAATGAGCAGTTCTTC.

The rearrangement joins TRBV6-1 to TRBJ2-5; D gene unclear. Germline V lookup: CDR1 MNHNS, CDR2 SASEGT. This CDR3 comprises 14 residues. The V end lost 4 bases, the J end lost 3 bases, and 12 bases lay between the germline ends. DNA of the CDR3: TGTGCCAGCAGTGTACCCCTTGTGAAAGAGACCCAGTACTTC. It encodes CASSVPLVKETQYF.

The CDR3 here is CASSDRGDTEAFF. DNA for the CDR3: TGCGCCAGCAGTGACAGGGGGGATACTGAAGCTTTCTTT. The V and J genes are TRBV10-1 and TRBJ1-1; TRBD1 matches 7 bases. The germline V gene has CDR1 WNHNN and CDR2 SYGVQD (reference sequence). CDR3 size: 13 residues. V lost 3 bases and J lost 5; bases outside the gene matches: 3.

The chain is built from TRBV18 and TRBJ1-2, with TRBD1 as a possible D gene (6 bases). Germline CDR1 reads KGHSH; CDR2 reads LQKENI. The length of the CDR3 is 14 residues. V dropped 3 bases and J dropped 6 bases, with 14 bases sitting between them. CDR3: CASSPGRGFDGYTF. The DNA for the CDR3 is TGTGCCAGCTCACCGGGCAGGGGATTCGATGGCTACACCTTC.